This TCR beta chain was sequenced during a study of T cells in Graves' hyperthyroidism and ophthalmopathy. Overall study: The initial diagnosis was the point when peripheral blood was collected, ahead of any treatment. Notes on the study in general: Also found in blood were most expanded thyroid clonotypes above 0.001. Ophthalmopathy was model-predicted a median roughly 6.5 months pre-onset.

To note about this clonotype: The antigen is undetermined.

The germline CDR1 and CDR2 sequences are KGHDR and SFDVKD. The CDR3 has 13 amino acids. The germline V and J ends were trimmed by 5 bases and 4 bases, with 9 bases remaining between them. From RNA transcripts, TCR beta CDR3 regions were amplified. Primed by the HTBI set, a first-round RT-PCR was run on the TCR CDR3. MiXCR, applied by TCRdb to the multiplex PCR reads, yields one record per CDR3 protein. Here the sample spans over 300,000 distinct CDR3 sequences, approximately 14% being singletons. Input material: blood. The V call is TRBV24-1, the J call TRBJ2-3; no firm D call. The source is a woman in her fifties or sixties with Graves' hyperthyroidism. This chain's CDR3 is CATSALVPDTQYF. The CDR3 nucleotides are TGTGCCACCAGTGCCCTAGTTCCAGATACGCAGTATTTT.